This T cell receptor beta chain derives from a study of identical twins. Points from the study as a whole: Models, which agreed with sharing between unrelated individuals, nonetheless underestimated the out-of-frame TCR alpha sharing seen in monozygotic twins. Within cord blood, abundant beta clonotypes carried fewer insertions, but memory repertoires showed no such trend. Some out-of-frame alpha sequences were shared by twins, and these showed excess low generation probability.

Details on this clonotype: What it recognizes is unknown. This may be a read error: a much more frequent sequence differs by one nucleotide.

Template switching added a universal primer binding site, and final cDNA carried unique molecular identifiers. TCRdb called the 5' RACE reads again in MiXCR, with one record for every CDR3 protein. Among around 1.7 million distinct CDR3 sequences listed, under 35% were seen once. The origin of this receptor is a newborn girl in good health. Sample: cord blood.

The CDR3 nucleotides read TGCAGCGTTGAAGTAGGGAAGGGCCGGGGGCCTTTCAATGAGCAGTACTTC. Protein: CSVEVGKGRGPFNEQYF. This chain links TRBV29-1 with TRBJ2-7, with D perhaps TRBD1 or TRBD2 (6 bases each). This CDR3 contains 17 residues. Between the trimmed V and J ends, which lost 1 base and 7 bases, there was a span of 26 bases. Per germline, CDR1 SQVTM and CDR2 ANQGSEA.